The next 22 T cell receptor beta chains were all read from a single sample in a study of identical twins. TCRdb redid the calling of the 5' RACE reads with MiXCR, one entry per CDR3 protein. Seen here are approximately 600,000 distinct CDR3 sequences, around 9.6% observed once, and the top ten hold roughly 3%. These data also featured in a second study, about yellow fever vaccine responses in identical twins.

Sample: PBMCs. The receptors shown here come from a woman younger than 30 in good health.

This clonotype was picked up one time. The chain employs TRBV27 and TRBJ1-1; D possibly corresponds to TRBD1 (5 bases). Germline V CDR1 and CDR2: MNHEY, SMNVEV (reference sequence). The CDR3 loop spans 15 amino acids. V was pared by 5 bases and J by 4 bases, with 17 bases between. The CDR3 DNA reads as TGTGCCAGCAGTGACAGCACGCGAGATGCCACTGAAGCTTTCTTT. This translates into CASSDSTRDATEAFF.

Concerning this clonotype: This may be a read error, as it is one base from a much larger clone. This chain links TRBV5-1 with TRBJ2-1; D may be TRBD1 or TRBD2 (5 bases each). This CDR3 spans 17 amino acids. The germline V gene has CDR1 SGHRS and CDR2 YFSETQ. Trimming removed 0 bases at V and 0 bases at J, with 13 bases between. In DNA form, the CDR3 reads TGCGCCAGCAGCTTGGCCGAAGAGGGGTTCTCCTACAATGAGCAGTTCTTC. Translation gives CASSLAEEGFSYNEQFF.

The chain has TRBV7-2 and TRBJ2-7, with a tentative D call TRBD1 (7 bases). This CDR3 spans 15 amino acids. Germline V gene sequence: CDR1 SGHTA, CDR2 FQGNSA. Trimming pared 5 bases from V and 1 base from J, leaving 15 bases between. The CDR3 bases are TGTGCCAGCAGCACTAGCCGGGACAGATCCTACGAGCAGTACTTC. Amino acid sequence: CASSTSRDRSYEQYF.

This clonotype was seen ten or more times. CDR3 loop: CASINSWDTQYF. Written as DNA, the CDR3 is TGTGCCAGCATCAACTCGTGGGATACGCAGTATTTT. The V gene is TRBV12-3 or TRBV12-4, the J gene TRBJ2-3; no firm D call. The CDR3 totals 12 residues. V was cut by 7 bases and J by 6 bases, with 11 bases left in between.

In this sample, this clonotype turned up many times. The V gene is TRBV11-2, the J gene TRBJ2-3, with TRBD2 identical over 11 bases. V shed 4 bases and J 6 bases; nucleotides not matched to a gene: 15. Germline assignment: CDR1 SGHAT and CDR2 FQNNGV. The CDR3 is made up of 18 amino acids. Here the CDR3 reads CASSSGRAIAGGRDTQYF. Here the CDR3 DNA reads TGTGCCAGCAGCTCCGGCCGAGCAATAGCGGGGGGGCGGGATACGCAGTATTTT.

The table lists this clonotype with a few counts. This chain connects TRBV12-3 or TRBV12-4 to TRBJ2-3, with D tentatively TRBD2 (5 bases). The CDR3 is made up of 16 amino acids. The germline V and J ends were trimmed by 6 bases and 5 bases, with 21 bases remaining between them. In nucleotides, the CDR3 is TGTGCCAGCAGCTCAGTCTCTAGCCCTACGGGAGATACGCAGTATTTT. It codes for CASSSVSSPTGDTQYF.

Ten or more counts support this clonotype. V and J are TRBV6-1 and TRBJ2-3; D gene unclear. The V end was cut by 7 bases, the J end by 4 bases, with 21 bases between. The CDR3 is made up of 16 amino acids. CDR1 and CDR2 (germline): MNHNS, SASEGT. The CDR3 loop is CASTRASPYDSDTQYF. CDR3 coding DNA: TGTGCCAGCACTCGGGCCTCACCCTACGATTCAGATACGCAGTATTTT.

This clonotype was seen more than once but under ten times. The chain couples TRBV10-3 to TRBJ2-1, with D perhaps matching TRBD2 (6 bases). The CDR3 covers 15 residues. In germline, CDR1 is ENHRY, CDR2 SYGVKD. With 8 bases removed from V and 4 bases from J, the gap between germline ends came to 18 bases. CDR3 coding DNA: TGTGCCATCTCCGGAGGGGCAGACCGTTACAATGAGCAGTTCTTC. Encoded protein: CAISGGADRYNEQFF.

The CDR3 protein is CASSLLLRTGAREDYGYTF. CDR3 sequence (DNA): TGTGCCAGCAGTTTATTACTCCGTACAGGGGCGAGGGAAGACTATGGCTACACCTTC. The chain uses TRBV28 and TRBJ1-2; 7 nucleotides align to TRBD1. With 1 base clipped from V and 3 bases from J, the junction kept 17 bases outside the gene matches. The CDR3 covers 19 residues. The germline V gene encodes CDR1 MDHEN and CDR2 SYDVKM.

V gene TRBV6-5 combines with J gene TRBJ2-1; 10 bases fit TRBD2. CDR3 size: 15 residues. Unmatched junction bases numbered 6, after V lost 3 bases and J lost 7 bases. Germline V gene data show CDR1 as MNHEY and CDR2 as SVGAGI. CDR3 region: CASSYFTSGMNEQFF. CDR3 DNA sequence: TGTGCCAGCAGTTATTTTACTAGCGGGATGAATGAGCAGTTCTTC.

Ten or more counts support this clonotype. The rearrangement joins TRBV27 to TRBJ2-3; 9 bases are a match to TRBD2. J lost 2 bases, V lost 4 bases, and 4 bases had no gene match. The CDR3 extends over 15 amino acids. Germline V gives CDR1 MNHEY, CDR2 SMNVEV (reference sequence). The CDR3 loop is CASSYGTSNTDTQYF. In DNA, the CDR3 is TGTGCCAGCAGTTACGGGACTAGCAACACAGATACGCAGTATTTT.

The table lists this clonotype with many counts. This chain connects TRBV12-3 or TRBV12-4 to TRBJ2-7; D is unclear. This CDR3 comprises 14 residues. V gave up 4 bases and J gave up 5 bases, with 15 bases separating them. This CDR3 reads CASSSASGGHEQYF. As DNA, the CDR3 is TGTGCCAGCAGTTCTGCCTCAGGTGGCCACGAGCAGTACTTC.

This clonotype has only a few counts. V gene TRBV29-1 combines with J gene TRBJ2-1; 10 nucleotides line up with TRBD2. V lost 4 bases and J lost 12; bases outside the gene matches: 21. The CDR3 has 17 residues. Germline loops: CDR1 SQVTM, CDR2 ANQGSEA. CDR3 DNA: TGCAGCGTTGGAGGGACTAGCGAATATTTGGGATTTGGGGGGCAGTTCTTC. Translating it yields CSVGGTSEYLGFGGQFF.

J is TRBJ2-4 and V is TRBV29-1, with 9 positions matching TRBD1. The length of the CDR3 is 14 residues. The germline CDR1 and CDR2 sequences are SQVTM and ANQGSEA. With V trimmed by 5 bases and J by 0 bases, 2 bases remained unmatched. The CDR3 sequence is CSVQQGAAKNIQYF. Here the CDR3 DNA reads TGCAGCGTTCAACAGGGGGCAGCCAAAAACATTCAGTACTTC. The full variable domain, in which reference TRBV29-1 and TRBJ2-4 provide the parts outside the CDR3, is SAVISQKPSRDICQRGTSLTIQCQVDSQVTMMFWYRQQPGQSLTLIATANQGSEATYESGFVIDKFPISRPNLTFSTLTVSNMSPEDSSIYLCSVQQGAAKNIQYFGAGTRLSVL.

In regard to this clonotype: At one of its ends the junction is not consistent with the germline gene, which may arise from a read error. The chain combines TRBV9 with TRBJ2-5; 12 nucleotides line up with TRBD2. Germline loops: CDR1 SGDLS, CDR2 YYNGEE. The CDR3 is 16 residues long. As DNA, the CDR3 is TGTGCCAGCAGCGGACGCCGGGGACTAGCGGGTAGCTCTGTGTTGTTC. This encodes CASSGRRGLAGSSVLF.

The chain couples TRBV5-1 to TRBJ2-2; no clear D gene. CDR3 length: 15 amino acids. Per the germline V gene, CDR1 is SGHRS and CDR2 is YFSETQ. The V and J ends lost 1 base and 3 bases respectively, with 10 bases between them. CDR3 sequence: CASSLMGKDTGELFF. The CDR3, as DNA: TGCGCCAGCAGCTTGATGGGGAAGGACACCGGGGAGCTGTTTTTT.

This clonotype has more than one count but fewer than ten. The chain carries TRBV18 and TRBJ2-1; 13 bases are a match to TRBD2. The germline V gene encodes CDR1 KGHSH and CDR2 LQKENI. The CDR3 is 17 amino acids. Losses at the gene ends were 0 bases for V and 8 bases for J; bases not matched to a gene: 7. CDR3 sequence (DNA): TGTGCCAGCTCACCACCGACCGGGACTAGCGGGAACGATGAGCAGTTCTTC. Translated, it gives CASSPPTGTSGNDEQFF.

This clonotype showed up many times. The chain has TRBV10-3 and TRBJ2-3, with TRBD1 identical over 10 bases. Germline CDR1 and CDR2: ENHRY and SYGVKD. After removal of 3 bases from V and 0 bases from J, the junction contained 3 bases not matched to a gene. The CDR3 covers 16 residues. The CDR3 DNA sequence: TGTGCCATCAGTGACCGGGGACAGGGGAGCACAGATACGCAGTATTTT. It codes for CAISDRGQGSTDTQYF.

The chain is built from TRBV19 and TRBJ1-2; D is unresolved. Germline V gives CDR1 LNHDA, CDR2 SQIVND (reference sequence). The V and J ends lost 1 base and 0 bases respectively, with 12 bases between them. The CDR3 totals 16 residues. The CDR3 is CASSIGSTRPNYGYTF. The CDR3 DNA is TGTGCCAGTAGTATAGGTTCGACAAGGCCTAACTATGGCTACACCTTC.

This clonotype appeared a few times. The chain recombines TRBV29-1 with TRBJ2-3, with TRBD2 matching 8 bases. This CDR3 spans 14 amino acids. J gave up 3 bases and V 5 bases, and 7 bases lay outside the gene matches. CDR1 SQVTM and CDR2 ANQGSEA come from the germline V gene. The CDR3 here is CSVTPGGVTDTQYF. CDR3 DNA sequence: TGCAGCGTTACCCCGGGGGGGGTTACAGATACGCAGTATTTT.

There are many counts of this clonotype. The V gene is TRBV7-2, the J gene TRBJ2-2; 12 bases match TRBD2. Germline V gene sequence: CDR1 SGHTA, CDR2 FQGNSA. The junction had 9 bases not matched to a gene; V was cut back by 5 bases and J by 8 bases. CDR3 length: 16 amino acids. This CDR3 reads CASSPTRLAGGGELFF. DNA of the CDR3: TGTGCCAGCAGCCCGACCCGGCTAGCGGGAGGGGGGGAGCTGTTTTTT.

The CDR3 loop is CAISEFGGLSEQYF. CDR3 DNA: TGTGCCATCAGTGAGTTCGGGGGGTTGAGCGAGCAGTACTTC. This chain uses TRBV10-3 with TRBJ2-7, with 7 bases aligning to TRBD2. CDR1 ENHRY and CDR2 SYGVKD come from the germline V gene. Trimming cost V 1 base and J 6 bases; bases outside gene matches: 6. The CDR3 is 14 amino acids.